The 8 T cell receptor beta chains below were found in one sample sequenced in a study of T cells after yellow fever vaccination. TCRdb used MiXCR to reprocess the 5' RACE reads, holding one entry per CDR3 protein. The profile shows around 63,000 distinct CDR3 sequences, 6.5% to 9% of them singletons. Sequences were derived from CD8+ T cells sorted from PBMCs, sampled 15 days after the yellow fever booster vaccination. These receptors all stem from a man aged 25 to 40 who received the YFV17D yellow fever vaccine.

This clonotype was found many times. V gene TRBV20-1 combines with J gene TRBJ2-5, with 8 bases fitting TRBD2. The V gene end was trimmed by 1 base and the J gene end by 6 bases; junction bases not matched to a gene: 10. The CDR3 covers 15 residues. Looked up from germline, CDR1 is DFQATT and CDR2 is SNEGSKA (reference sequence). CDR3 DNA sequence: TGCAGTGCTAGAGGGGCGGGAGGTGTTTTGAAGACCCAGTACTTC. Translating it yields CSARGAGGVLKTQYF.

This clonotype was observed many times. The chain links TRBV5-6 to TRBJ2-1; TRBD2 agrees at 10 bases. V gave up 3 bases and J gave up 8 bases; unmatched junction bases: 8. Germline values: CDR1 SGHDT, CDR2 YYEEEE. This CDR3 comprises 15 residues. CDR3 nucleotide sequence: TGTGCCAGCAGCTGGAGCGGGAGGGCCGGCGATGAGCAGTTCTTC. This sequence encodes CASSWSGRAGDEQFF.

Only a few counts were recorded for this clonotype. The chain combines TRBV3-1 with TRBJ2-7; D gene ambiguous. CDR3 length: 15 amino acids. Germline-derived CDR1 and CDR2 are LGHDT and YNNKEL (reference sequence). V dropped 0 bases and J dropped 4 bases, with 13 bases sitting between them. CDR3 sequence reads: CASSQDSAGLYEQYF. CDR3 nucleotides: TGTGCCAGCAGCCAAGATTCGGCAGGTTTGTACGAGCAGTACTTC.

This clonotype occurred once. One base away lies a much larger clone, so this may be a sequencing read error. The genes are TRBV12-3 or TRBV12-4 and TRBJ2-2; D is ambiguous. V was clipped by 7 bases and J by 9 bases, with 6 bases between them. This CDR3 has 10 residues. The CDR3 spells CASTPWELFF. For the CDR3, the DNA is TGTGCCAGCACCCCCTGGGAGCTGTTTTTT.

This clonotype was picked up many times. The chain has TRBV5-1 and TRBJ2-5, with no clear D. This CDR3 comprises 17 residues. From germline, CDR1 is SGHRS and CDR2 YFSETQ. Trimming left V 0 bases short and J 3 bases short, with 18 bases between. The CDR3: CASSLGIPGRNKETQYF. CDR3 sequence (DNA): TGCGCCAGCAGCTTGGGGATCCCGGGTCGTAACAAAGAGACCCAGTACTTC.

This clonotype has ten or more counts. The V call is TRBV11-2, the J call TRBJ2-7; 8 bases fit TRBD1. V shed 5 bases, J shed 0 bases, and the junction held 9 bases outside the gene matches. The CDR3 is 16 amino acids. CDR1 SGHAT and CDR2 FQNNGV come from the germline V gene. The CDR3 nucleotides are TGTGCCAGCAGCGATCTGGACAGGGCGAGCTCCTACGAGCAGTACTTC. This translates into CASSDLDRASSYEQYF.

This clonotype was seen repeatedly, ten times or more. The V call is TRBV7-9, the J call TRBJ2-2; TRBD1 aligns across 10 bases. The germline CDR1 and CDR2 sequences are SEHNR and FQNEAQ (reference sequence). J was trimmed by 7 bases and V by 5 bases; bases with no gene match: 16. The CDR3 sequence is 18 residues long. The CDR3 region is CASSLSGLGQGFGGELFF. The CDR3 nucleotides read TGTGCCAGCAGCCTCTCGGGCCTGGGACAGGGGTTCGGCGGGGAGCTGTTTTTT. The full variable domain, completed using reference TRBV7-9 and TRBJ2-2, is DTGVSQNPRHKITKRGQNVTFRCDPISEHNRLYWYRQTLGQGPEFLTYFQNEAQLEKSRLLSDRFSAERPKGSFSTLEIQRTEQGDSAMYLCASSLSGLGQGFGGELFFGEGSRLTVL.

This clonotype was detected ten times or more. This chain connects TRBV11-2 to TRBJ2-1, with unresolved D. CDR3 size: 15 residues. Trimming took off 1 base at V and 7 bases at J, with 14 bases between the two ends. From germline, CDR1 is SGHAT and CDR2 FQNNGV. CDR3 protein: CASSLVTPPINEQFF. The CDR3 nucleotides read TGTGCCAGCAGCTTAGTAACCCCCCCGATTAATGAGCAGTTCTTC. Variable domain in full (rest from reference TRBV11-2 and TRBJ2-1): EAGVAQSPRYKIIEKRQSVAFWCNPISGHATLYWYQQILGQGPKLLIQFQNNGVVDDSQLPKDRFSAERLKGVDSTLKIQPAKLEDSAVYLCASSLVTPPINEQFFGPGTRLTVL.